This T cell receptor (beta chain) was sequenced during a study of blood T cells in healthy people across ages. A J-beta primer mix and a sample-barcoded 5' primer were used in a second PCR of about 7 to 11 cycles. Every sample gave at least 2.5 million paired-end reads containing CDR3. TCRdb re-derived calls from the 5' RACE reads in MiXCR, one entry per CDR3 protein. The sample shows about 290,000 distinct CDR3 sequences, around 29% of them seen only once. Study findings and constraints: The study regarded diversity estimates from one million T cells as underestimates.

Turning to this clonotype: The antigen remains undetermined.

Germline CDR1 SGHTA, CDR2 FQGNSA. The J segment lost 5 bases and the V segment lost 7 bases, leaving 11 bases of the junction unmatched. The CDR3 is made up of 15 amino acids. The sequence came from a woman in her 70s in good health. V and J are TRBV7-2 and TRBJ1-1; 9 bases map to TRBD1. Sequenced: blood. This CDR3 is CASTLTQGARTEAFF. The CDR3 coding sequence is TGTGCCAGCACTCTAACACAGGGGGCAAGAACTGAAGCTTTCTTT.